The 5 T cell receptor beta chains given below trace back to one sample, sequenced in a study of graft-versus-host responses after intestinal transplantation. Assay used: immunoSEQ multiplex PCR; TCRdb lists only in-frame clones, some missing. The table records tens of thousands of clones, roughly 90% of them present only once. The antigens these receptors bind are not known. Sequencing used unstimulated CD8+ T cells sorted from spleen or lymph node cells, obtained before transplant. These receptors all stem from a human donor who was the organ donor for an intestinal transplant.

This chain links TRBV30 with TRBJ1-1; TRBD1 matches 7 bases. V was clipped by 6 bases and J by 6 bases; unmatched bases: 7. Germline loops: CDR1 GTSNPN, CDR2 SVGIG (reference sequence). The CDR3 spans 12 residues. The CDR3 reads CACTDRAPEAFF. CDR3 DNA sequence: TGTGCCTGCACTGACAGGGCCCCTGAAGCTTTCTTT.

The V and J genes are TRBV28 and TRBJ1-1, with 8 bases aligning to TRBD1. The CDR3 is 13 residues long. Germline CDR1 is MDHEN and CDR2 is SYDVKM. Germline trimming cut 6 bases from V and 5 bases from J; bases unmatched to any gene: 5. CDR3 in amino acids: CASSPGGNTEAFF. The CDR3 DNA sequence: TGTGCCAGCAGCCCAGGGGGCAATACTGAAGCTTTCTTT. Full variable domain (outside the CDR3, taken from reference TRBV28 and TRBJ1-1): DVKVTQSSRYLVKRTGEKVFLECVQDMDHENMFWYRQDPGLGLRLIYFSYDVKMKEKGDIPEGYSVSREKKERFSLILESASTNQTSMYLCASSPGGNTEAFFGQGTRLTVV.

The chain couples TRBV28 to TRBJ2-7; possibly TRBD1 for D (6 bases). V was cut by 2 bases and J by 1 base, with 9 bases left in between. This CDR3 region has 14 residues. Looked up from germline, CDR1 is MDHEN and CDR2 is SYDVKM. The CDR3, as DNA: TGTGCCAGCAGTTTAAACAGGGATTCCTACGAGCAGTACGTC. Amino acid sequence: CASSLNRDSYEQYV.

J is TRBJ1-2 and V is TRBV23-1; 8 bases align to TRBD1. TRBV23-1 is recorded as an ORF, its role being uncertain. Germline trimming cut 0 bases from V and 1 base from J; bases unmatched to any gene: 10. This CDR3 has 18 residues. CDR3 nucleotides: TGCGCCAGCAGTCAATCGAAGGACAGGGCCCGACGTAACTATGGCTACACCTTC. It is translated as CASSQSKDRARRNYGYTF.

This sequence joins TRBV30 and TRBJ2-7, with 12 bases fitting TRBD2. The germline CDR1 and CDR2 sequences are GTSNPN and SVGIG (reference sequence). There are 17 residues in the CDR3. J was trimmed by 6 bases and V by 0 bases; bases with no gene match: 12. The CDR3: CAWSVKSWSTSGGEQYV. The DNA of the CDR3 is TGTGCCTGGAGTGTAAAGAGTTGGTCGACTAGCGGGGGCGAGCAGTACGTC.